These 16 T cell receptor beta chains were sequenced from one sample in a study of Graves' ophthalmopathy and Graves' hyperthyroidism. TCR beta CDR3 regions were amplified from RNA transcripts. HTBI primers primed a first-round RT-PCR, and a second-round multiplex PCR followed. One entry per CDR3 protein, called by TCRdb with MiXCR from the multiplex PCR reads. Among roughly 480,000 distinct CDR3 sequences listed, approximately 15% were seen once. The sequencing input was blood. The receptor source for this set is a woman aged 25 to 39 with Graves' ophthalmopathy.

This clonotype appeared many times. This chain joins TRBV28 and TRBJ1-1; D unresolved. The germline V gene encodes CDR1 MDHEN and CDR2 SYDVKM. The CDR3 has 14 amino acids. The ends were cut back, 6 bases at V and 4 bases at J, with 15 bases in the middle. DNA for the CDR3: TGTGCCAGCAGACGACAAGGGCTGGGCACTGAAGCTTTCTTT. Protein product: CASRRQGLGTEAFF.

About this clonotype: The junction departs from the called germline gene at one end, perhaps through a read error. This chain links TRBV19 with TRBJ1-5; weak D call: TRBD1 (5 bases). This CDR3 spans 15 amino acids. Germline-derived CDR1 and CDR2 are LNHDA and SQIVND (reference sequence). In DNA form, the CDR3 reads TGTGCCAGTCGTATCACGGGGGATAGCAATCAGCCCCAGCATTTT. It translates to CASRITGDSNQPQHF.

In its sample, this clonotype was seen many times. The chain links TRBV20-1 to TRBJ2-7; no firm D call. V gave up 6 bases and J gave up 0 bases, with 9 bases separating them. Germline V gene data show CDR1 as DFQATT and CDR2 as SNEGSKA (reference sequence). The CDR3 is 12 amino acids. This CDR3 is CSALRSSYEQYF. The CDR3 DNA sequence: TGCAGTGCCCTGCGGAGCTCCTACGAGCAGTACTTC.

The chain is built from TRBV19 and TRBJ1-2; TRBD1 agrees at 7 bases. Germline lookup yields CDR1 LNHDA and CDR2 SQIVND (reference sequence). CDR3 length: 13 residues. The ends lost 11 bases at V and 8 bases at J; junction bases unmatched: 14. As DNA, the CDR3 is TGTGCCTCCTCCCCGGACAGGCTAATAGGCTACACCTTC. Its translation: CASSPDRLIGYTF.

This clonotype occurred many times. CDR3 nucleotides: TGCAGTGCTAGAGCGTCCCTCAGTCTCGAGCAGTACTTC. Translation: CSARASLSLEQYF. This chain connects TRBV20-1 to TRBJ2-7; D not certain. The CDR3 is made up of 13 amino acids. Germline V gene lookup returns CDR1 DFQATT and CDR2 SNEGSKA (reference sequence). The V and J ends lost 1 base and 6 bases respectively, with 13 bases between them.

In this sample, this clonotype turned up many times. The chain uses TRBV14 and TRBJ2-2, with 7 nucleotides matching TRBD1. Germline loops: CDR1 SGHDN, CDR2 FVKESK. CDR3 size: 14 residues. With V trimmed by 5 bases and J by 3 bases, 3 bases remained unmatched. The CDR3 reads CASSETGYTGELFF. CDR3 DNA: TGTGCCAGCAGCGAGACAGGGTACACCGGGGAGCTGTTTTTT.

In regard to this clonotype: Sequence at one end of the junction differs from germline and may be a read error. The chain couples TRBV24-1 to TRBJ1-2; D gene uncertain. The CDR3 spans 12 residues. Looked up from germline, CDR1 is KGHDR and CDR2 is SFDVKD. This CDR3 is CATPASNYDYTF. CDR3 nucleotide sequence: TGTGCCACCCCGGCCAGTAACTATGACTACACCTTC.

Concerning this clonotype itself: One junction end disagrees with the germline gene, perhaps due to a read error. J is TRBJ1-2 and V is TRBV7-9; 7 bases are shared with TRBD1. The CDR3 has 15 residues. The germline V gene encodes CDR1 SEHNR and CDR2 FQNEAQ (reference sequence). CDR3 DNA sequence: TGTGCCAGCCGCTTACAGGGGAAGGCTAACTATGGCTACACCTTC. Protein: CASRLQGKANYGYTF.

At least ten counts were recorded for this clonotype. The rearrangement links TRBV28 to TRBJ1-1, with D uncertain. Per germline, CDR1 MDHEN and CDR2 SYDVKM. This CDR3 has 14 residues. V was trimmed by 6 bases and J by 1 base, leaving 12 bases between them. CDR3 region: CASRPGGGNTEAFF. The DNA of the CDR3 is TGTGCCAGCAGACCGGGCGGAGGGAACACTGAAGCTTTCTTT.

DNA for the CDR3: TGTGCCAGCAGCCAATTCCACTACGAGCAGTACTTC. It translates to CASSQFHYEQYF. V gene TRBV3-1 combines with J gene TRBJ2-7; D is undetermined. The CDR3 runs to 12 residues. Germline V gives CDR1 LGHDT, CDR2 YNNKEL (reference sequence). Deletions cut 2 bases from V and 3 bases from J, with 5 bases between.

This clonotype was counted many times. This chain connects TRBV12-3 or TRBV12-4 to TRBJ1-1; TRBD1 matches 8 bases. V lost 5 bases and J lost 10; bases outside the gene matches: 21. The CDR3 runs to 17 residues. The CDR3 DNA follows: TGTGCCAGCAGTCCGAGGACAGGGCGAGGGGTCGGTCTTGGAGCTTTCTTT. Encoded protein: CASSPRTGRGVGLGAFF.

There are many counts of this clonotype. The chain couples TRBV4-1 to TRBJ1-1; TRBD1 matches 8 bases. CDR3 length: 15 residues. Per germline, CDR1 MGHRA and CDR2 YSYEKL. Losses at the gene ends were 6 bases for V and 3 bases for J; bases not matched to a gene: 9. CDR3 region: CASRDRQGRDTEAFF. The CDR3 DNA reads as TGCGCCAGCAGGGACCGACAGGGGCGAGACACTGAAGCTTTCTTT.

This clonotype appeared once. This sequence joins TRBV11-3 and TRBJ2-2; possible D gene TRBD1, 6 bases. V shed 6 bases and J shed 5 bases, with 13 bases lying between them. The germline V gene encodes CDR1 SGHNT and CDR2 YENEEA. The CDR3 spans 14 residues. The CDR3 spells CASSLTRGTGELFF. In DNA form, the CDR3 reads TGTGCCAGCAGTTTAACTAGGGGGACCGGGGAGCTGTTTTTT.

This clonotype appeared many times. This chain links TRBV27 with TRBJ1-2; D not resolved. Trimming shortened V by 3 bases and J by 4 bases, and 12 bases separated the two germline ends. The germline V gene has CDR1 MNHEY and CDR2 SMNVEV (reference sequence). This CDR3 has 14 residues. The CDR3 nucleotides read TGTGCCAGCAGTTTGTCGGAAGGGATCTATGGCTACACCTTC. Protein: CASSLSEGIYGYTF.

As for this clonotype: This sequence may be a read error, since a much larger clone differs from it by one base. The CDR3 DNA is TGCAGTGCTAGAGATATCCGGAGCTCTGGAAACACCTTATATTTT. Its protein is CSARDIRSSGNTLYF. The genes are TRBV20-1 and TRBJ1-3, with D unclear. The CDR3 spans 15 residues. Germline CDR1 reads DFQATT; CDR2 reads SNEGSKA (reference sequence).

This clonotype appeared many times. DNA of the CDR3: TGTGCCAGCAGCTCAACCGGGACAGGGAGAGAGACCCAGTACTTC. Translation: CASSSTGTGRETQYF. The chain links TRBV7-2 to TRBJ2-5; 9 positions agree with TRBD1. Germline CDR1 reads SGHTA; CDR2 reads FQGNSA. The V segment lost 4 bases and the J segment 4 bases; nucleotides outside the gene matches: 7. The CDR3 length is 15 residues.